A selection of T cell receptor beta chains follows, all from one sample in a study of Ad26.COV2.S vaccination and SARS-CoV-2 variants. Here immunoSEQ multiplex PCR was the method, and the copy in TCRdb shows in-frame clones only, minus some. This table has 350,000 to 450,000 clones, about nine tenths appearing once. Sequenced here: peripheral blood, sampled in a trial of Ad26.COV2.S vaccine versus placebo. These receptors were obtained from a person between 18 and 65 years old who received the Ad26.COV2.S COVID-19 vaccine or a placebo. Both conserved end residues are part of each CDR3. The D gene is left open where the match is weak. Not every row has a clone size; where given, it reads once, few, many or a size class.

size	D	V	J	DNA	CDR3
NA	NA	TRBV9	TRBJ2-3	TGTGCCAGCAGCGTAGACCCCGGGGGCACAGATACGCAGTATTTT	CASSVDPGGTDTQYF
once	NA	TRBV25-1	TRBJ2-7	TGTGCCAGCACTAAGGGTTCAGGCTACGAGCAGTACTTC	CASTKGSGYEQYF
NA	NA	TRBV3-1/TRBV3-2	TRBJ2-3	TGTGCCAGCAGCAGAGGCGGGACCGAAGGAGATACGCAGTATTTT	CASSRGGTEGDTQYF
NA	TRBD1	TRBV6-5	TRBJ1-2	TGTGCCAGCAGCCTCGGGACAGGCTATGGCTACACCTTC	CASSLGTGYGYTF
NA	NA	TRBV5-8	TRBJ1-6	TGTGCCAGCAATAAGGGCTCCTATAATTCACCCCTCCACTTT	CASNKGSYNSPLHF
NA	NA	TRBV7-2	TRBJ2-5	TGTGCCAGCAGCTTCGGCAGCCTGAGTGTGCGAACCCAGTACTTC	CASSFGSLSVRTQYF
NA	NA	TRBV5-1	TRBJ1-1	TGCGCCAGCAGCTTGCAACAGAACACTGAAGCTTTCTTT	CASSLQQNTEAFF
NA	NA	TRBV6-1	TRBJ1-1	TGTGCCAGCAGTGACGGGCCCTTCACTGAAGCTTTCTTT	CASSDGPFTEAFF
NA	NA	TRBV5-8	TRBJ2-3	TGTGCCAGCAGCTTGGCCGCCGGAGATACGCAGTATTTT	CASSLAAGDTQYF
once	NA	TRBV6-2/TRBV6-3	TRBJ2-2	TGTGCCAGCAGCAATAGCGGCTTCACCGGGGAGCTGTTTTTT	CASSNSGFTGELFF
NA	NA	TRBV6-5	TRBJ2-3	TGTGCCAGCAGCCCCCGGGGCGGCACAGATACGCAGTATTTT	CASSPRGGTDTQYF
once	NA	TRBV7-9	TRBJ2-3	TGTGCCAGCAGCTTATTGTCCACAGATACGCAGTATTTT	CASSLLSTDTQYF
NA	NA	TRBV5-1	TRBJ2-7	TGCGCCAGCAGACGCGTCCTAGAGTCCTACGAGCAGTACTTC	CASRRVLESYEQYF
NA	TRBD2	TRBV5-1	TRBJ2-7	TGCGCCAGCAGCCTAGCCACTAGCGGGAGGGCGGATGAGCAGTACTTC	CASSLATSGRADEQYF
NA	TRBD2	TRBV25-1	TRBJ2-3	TGTGCCAGCAGTGATCCGGGACTAGCGGGACCTAATACGCAGTATTTT	CASSDPGLAGPNTQYF
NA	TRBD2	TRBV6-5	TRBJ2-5	TGTGCCAGCAGGAGCGGGGGCCAAGAGACCCAGTACTTC	CASRSGGQETQYF
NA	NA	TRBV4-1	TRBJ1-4	TGCGCCAGCAGCCAACGCCGTGATAATGAAAAACTGTTTTTT	CASSQRRDNEKLFF
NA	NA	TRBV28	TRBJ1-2	TGTGCCAGCAGCTCCCCCAGGGCGCGCCGACTTTATGGCTACACCTTC	CASSSPRARRLYGYTF
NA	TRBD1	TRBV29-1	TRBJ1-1	TGCAGCGTCGTCCCCGGGACAGCTCACACTGAAGCTTTCTTT	CSVVPGTAHTEAFF
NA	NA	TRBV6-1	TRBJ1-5	TGTGCCAGCAGTGAATTTAACCGGGGATCTCAGCCCCAGCATTTT	CASSEFNRGSQPQHF
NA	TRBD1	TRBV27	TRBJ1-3	TGTGCCAGCAGTTTATGCACGGAGGACAGGGCGTGGGCCTCTGGAAACACCATATATTTT	CASSLCTEDRAWASGNTIYF
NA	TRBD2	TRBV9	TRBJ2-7	TGTGCCAGCAGCGTACTCTGGACTAGCGACTACGAGCAGTACTTC	CASSVLWTSDYEQYF
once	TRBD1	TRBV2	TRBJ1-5	TGTGCCAGCAGTCAACAGGGGGGCAATCAGCCCCAGCATTTT	CASSQQGGNQPQHF
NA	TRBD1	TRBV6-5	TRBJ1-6	TGTGCCAGCAGTTACTCCGGGACAGGGAATTCACCCCTCCACTTT	CASSYSGTGNSPLHF
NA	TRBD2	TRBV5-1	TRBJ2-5	TGCGCCAGCAGCGACACTAAAAAGACTAGCAGGGAGACCCAGTACTTC	CASSDTKKTSRETQYF
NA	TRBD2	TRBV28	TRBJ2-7	TGTGCCAGCAGTCCCCGGGGACTAGCGGGAGGCGAGCAGTACTTC	CASSPRGLAGGEQYF
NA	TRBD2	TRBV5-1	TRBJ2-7	TGCGCCAGCAGCTTGGAGGGAGGGAGGAACGAGCAGTACTTC	CASSLEGGRNEQYF
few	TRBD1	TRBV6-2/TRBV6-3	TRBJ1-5	TGTGCCAGCAGCTTCGCCGGGACAGTCCGTCGATCCCAGCATTTT	CASSFAGTVRRSQHF
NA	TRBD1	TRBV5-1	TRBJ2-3	TGCGCCAGCAGCTTAGGGACAGTTTTTAGCACAGATACGCAGTATTTT	CASSLGTVFSTDTQYF
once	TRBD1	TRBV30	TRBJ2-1	TGTGCCTGGAGTTCCGACAGGGGGAATGAGCAGTTCTTC	CAWSSDRGNEQFF
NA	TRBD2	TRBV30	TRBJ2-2	TGTGCCTGGTCGGCGACTAGCGGGAGGGCCGGGGAGCTGTTTTTT	CAWSATSGRAGELFF
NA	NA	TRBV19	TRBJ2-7	TGTGCCAGTAGTATAGGAACAGGGTCCTACGAGCAGTACTTC	CASSIGTGSYEQYF
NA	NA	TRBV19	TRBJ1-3	TGTGCCAGTAGTAAAACTGGAAACACCATATATTTT	CASSKTGNTIYF
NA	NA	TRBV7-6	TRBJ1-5	TGTGCCAGCAGCTTAGCGCTCAGGTATAGCAATCAGCCCCAGCATTTT	CASSLALRYSNQPQHF
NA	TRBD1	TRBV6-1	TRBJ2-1	TGTGCCAGCAGTGACGGGAGGGGGACAGGGGGGTACAATGAGCAGTTCTTC	CASSDGRGTGGYNEQFF
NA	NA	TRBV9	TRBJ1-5	TGTGCCAGCAGCGTAGACGAGGGAGCGAGGCCCCAGCATTTT	CASSVDEGARPQHF
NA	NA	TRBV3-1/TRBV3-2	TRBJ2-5	TGTGCCAGCAGCCAAGGCAGTCCTGGGGCGGAGACCCAGTACTTC	CASSQGSPGAETQYF
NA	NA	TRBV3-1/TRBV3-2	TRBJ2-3	TGTGCCAGCAGCCAAGATTCAGATACGCAGTATTTT	CASSQDSDTQYF
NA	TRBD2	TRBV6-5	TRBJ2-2	TGTGCCAGCAGTTTAGCGGGAGGAACCGGGGAGCTGTTTTTT	CASSLAGGTGELFF
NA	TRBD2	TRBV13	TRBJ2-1	TGTGCCAGCAGCTTCGGGAGGTACCGTTACAATGAGCAGTTCTTC	CASSFGRYRYNEQFF
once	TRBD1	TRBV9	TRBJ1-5	TGTGCCAGCAGCGTAGCTTGGTACAGGGGGCAAATACGCAATCAGCCCCAGCATTTT	CASSVAWYRGQIRNQPQHF
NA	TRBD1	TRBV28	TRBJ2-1	TGTGCCAGCAGTTTTCGACAGGGGACTGAGCAGTTCTTC	CASSFRQGTEQFF